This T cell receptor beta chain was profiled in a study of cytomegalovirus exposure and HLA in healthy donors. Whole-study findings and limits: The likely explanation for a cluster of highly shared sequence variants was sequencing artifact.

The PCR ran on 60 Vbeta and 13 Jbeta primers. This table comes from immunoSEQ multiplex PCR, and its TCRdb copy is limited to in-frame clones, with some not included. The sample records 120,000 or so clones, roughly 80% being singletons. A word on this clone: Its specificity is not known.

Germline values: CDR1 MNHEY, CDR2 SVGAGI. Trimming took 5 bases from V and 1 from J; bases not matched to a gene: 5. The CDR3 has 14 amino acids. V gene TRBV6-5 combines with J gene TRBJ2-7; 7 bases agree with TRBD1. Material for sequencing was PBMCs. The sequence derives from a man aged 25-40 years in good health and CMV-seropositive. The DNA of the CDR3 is TGTGCCAGCAGTCACAGGGGCGGGTCCTACGAGCAGTACTTC. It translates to CASSHRGGSYEQYF.